This TCR beta chain stems from a study of blood T cell repertoires in COVID-19. Study in general: Samples of COVID-19 (acute and convalescent) were obtained from the United States, Italy and Spain. T cells, B-cell-depleted T cells, or PBMCs supplied cDNA or gDNA.

V lost 0 bases, J lost 0 bases, and 6 bases lay in between. The CDR3 has 14 residues. Germline values: CDR1 MNHEY, CDR2 SVGAGI. Original handling: Reference gene primer amplification gave nucleated cell count estimates. Produced via immunoSEQ multiplex PCR; TCRdb's table is partial and in-frame only. D and trimming come from the DNA, and the V and J calls and clone size come from that table. This sample has 200,000 to 250,000 clones, with around 90% found just once. The chain combines TRBV6-5 with TRBJ2-7; D gene unclear. Sequences were obtained from peripheral blood. The receptor's source is a woman between 18 and 30 years old who had recovered from COVID-19. The CDR3, as DNA: TGTGCCAGCAGTTACTCCCTCGGCTCCTACGAGCAGTACTTC. Its protein product is CASSYSLGSYEQYF.